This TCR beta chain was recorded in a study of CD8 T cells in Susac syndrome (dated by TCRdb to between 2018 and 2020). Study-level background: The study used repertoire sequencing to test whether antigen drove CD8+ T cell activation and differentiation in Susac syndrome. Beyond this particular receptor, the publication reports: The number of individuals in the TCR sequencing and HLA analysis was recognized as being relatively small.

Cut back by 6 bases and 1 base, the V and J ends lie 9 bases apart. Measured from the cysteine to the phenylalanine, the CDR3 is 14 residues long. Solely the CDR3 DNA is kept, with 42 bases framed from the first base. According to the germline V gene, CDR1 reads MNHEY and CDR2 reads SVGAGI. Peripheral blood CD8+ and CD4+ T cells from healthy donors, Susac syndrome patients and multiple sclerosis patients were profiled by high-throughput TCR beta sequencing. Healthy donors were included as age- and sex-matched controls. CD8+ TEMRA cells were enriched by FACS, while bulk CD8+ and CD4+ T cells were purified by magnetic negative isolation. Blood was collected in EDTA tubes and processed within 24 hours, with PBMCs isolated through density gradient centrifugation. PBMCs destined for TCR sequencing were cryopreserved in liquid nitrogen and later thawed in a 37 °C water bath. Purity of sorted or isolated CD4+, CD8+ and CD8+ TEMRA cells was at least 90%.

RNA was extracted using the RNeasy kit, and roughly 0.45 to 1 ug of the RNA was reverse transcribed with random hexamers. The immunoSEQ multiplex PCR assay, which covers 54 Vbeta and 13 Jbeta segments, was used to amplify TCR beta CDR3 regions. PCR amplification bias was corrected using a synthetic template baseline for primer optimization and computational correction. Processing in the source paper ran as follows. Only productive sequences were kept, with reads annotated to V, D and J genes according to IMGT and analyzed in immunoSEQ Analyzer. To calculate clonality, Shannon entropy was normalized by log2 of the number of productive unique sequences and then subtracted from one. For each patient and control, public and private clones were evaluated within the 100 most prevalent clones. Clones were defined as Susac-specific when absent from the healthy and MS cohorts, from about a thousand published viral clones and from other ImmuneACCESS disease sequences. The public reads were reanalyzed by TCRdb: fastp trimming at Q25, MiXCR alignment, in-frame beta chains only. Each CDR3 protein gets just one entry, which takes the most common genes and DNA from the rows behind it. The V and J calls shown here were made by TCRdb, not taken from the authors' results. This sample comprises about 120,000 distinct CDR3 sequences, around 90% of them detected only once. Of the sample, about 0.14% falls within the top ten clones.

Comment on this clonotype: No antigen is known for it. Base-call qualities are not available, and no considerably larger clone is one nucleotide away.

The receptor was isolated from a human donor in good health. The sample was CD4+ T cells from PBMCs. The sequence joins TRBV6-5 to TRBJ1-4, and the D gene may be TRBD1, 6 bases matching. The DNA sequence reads TGTGCCAGCAGCCCCAGGGGAACTAATGAAAAACTGTTTTTT. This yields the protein CASSPRGTNEKLFF.